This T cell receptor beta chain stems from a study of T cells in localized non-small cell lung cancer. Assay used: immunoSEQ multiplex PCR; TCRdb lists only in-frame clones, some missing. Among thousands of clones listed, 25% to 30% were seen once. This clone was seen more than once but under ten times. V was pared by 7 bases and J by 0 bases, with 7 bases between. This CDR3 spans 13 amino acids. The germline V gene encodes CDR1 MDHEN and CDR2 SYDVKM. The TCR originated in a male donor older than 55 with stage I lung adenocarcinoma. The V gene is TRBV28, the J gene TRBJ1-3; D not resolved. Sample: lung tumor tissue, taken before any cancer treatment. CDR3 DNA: TGTGCCAGCATGGATTACTCTGGAAACACCATATATTTT. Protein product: CASMDYSGNTIYF. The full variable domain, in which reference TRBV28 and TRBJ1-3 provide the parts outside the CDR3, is DVKVTQSSRYLVKRTGEKVFLECVQDMDHENMFWYRQDPGLGLRLIYFSYDVKMKEKGDIPEGYSVSREKKERFSLILESASTNQTSMYLCASMDYSGNTIYFGEGSWLTVV.